A selection of T cell receptor beta chains follows, all from one sample in a study of cytomegalovirus exposure and HLA in healthy donors. Assay: immunoSEQ multiplex PCR; the TCRdb copy retains only in-frame clones and omits some. The sample holds approximately 220,000 clones, over 60% seen once. The sample consisted of PBMCs. These receptors all come from a man in his late teens or twenties in good health and CMV-seronegative. The conserved cysteine and the conserved F or W are not part of the CDR3 here. D genes are given only for firm matches.

d_gene	j_gene	len	v_gene	CDR3aa
NA	TRBJ2-7	11	TRBV5-8	ASSLGADIKQY
TRBD1	TRBJ1-6	14	TRBV10-3	AISDQRQGSNSPLH
TRBD2	TRBJ2-3	13	TRBV7-2	ASSLGSGTSLTQY
TRBD1	TRBJ1-1	11	TRBV7-2	ASSRQGGTEAF
NA	TRBJ1-5	13	TRBV28	ASSSPTGIDQPQH
TRBD1	TRBJ1-2	11	TRBV18	ASSAGQDYGYT
TRBD1	TRBJ1-5	18	TRBV18	ASSPTTRQGARYSNQPQH
TRBD2	TRBJ2-2	19	TRBV9	ASSDQTRRNPSGRNTGELF
NA	TRBJ2-7	14	TRBV14	ASSQVKGHHDYEQY
NA	NA	13	TRBV6-1	ASSEASAESYEQY
NA	TRBJ2-3	11	TRBV6-6	ASSYFFTDTQY
TRBD1	TRBJ2-1	13	TRBV7-2	ASSPQQGQGYEQF
TRBD1	TRBJ2-7	13	TRBV5-5	ASSLVGQQGYEQY
NA	TRBJ1-3	15	TRBV6-1	ASSEGGFPDSGNTIY
NA	TRBJ1-2	12	TRBV29-1	SVGDILLSYGYT
NA	TRBJ2-1	10	TRBV6-6	ASGYSENEQF
TRBD1	TRBJ1-1	10	TRBV2	ASSPDRGEAF
NA	TRBJ2-2	13	TRBV6-5	ASRELQGRTGELF
NA	TRBJ2-7	13	TRBV7-2	ASSRDFQANYEQY
TRBD2	TRBJ2-3	17	TRBV5-1	ASSLDGASGGPSTDTQY
TRBD1	TRBJ1-2	12	TRBV2	ASSGDSANYGYT
TRBD1	TRBJ1-6	15	TRBV27	ASSQGQARSYNSPLH
NA	TRBJ1-4	13	TRBV28	ASSLIVRTGEKLF
NA	TRBJ2-3	11	TRBV10-3	AISEEVTDTQY
NA	TRBJ2-7	13	TRBV2	ASSGIGASPREQY
TRBD2	TRBJ2-5	14	TRBV27	ASSTLAGESPETQY
TRBD1	TRBJ1-4	12	TRBV7-2	ASSSGQGLGKLF
NA	TRBJ1-5	13	TRBV2	ASSVGEYSNQPQH
NA	TRBJ1-2	8	TRBV20-1	SATTYGYT
NA	TRBJ2-7	13	TRBV19	ASSNGRGAPPEQY
NA	TRBJ1-6	13	TRBV9	ASSVDPDSYSPLH
NA	TRBJ2-3	15	TRBV7-8	ASSHGSRGLSSDTQY
TRBD1	TRBJ1-5	12	TRBV2	ASSGDSPNQPQH
NA	TRBJ1-2	14	TRBV6-1	ASSEALWTSEKGYT
TRBD1	TRBJ1-6	14	TRBV7-2	ASSLRQGTGGSPLH
TRBD2	TRBJ2-5	12	TRBV28	ASSKREGRETQY
NA	TRBJ1-1	15	TRBV27	ASSPSRGGYRDTEAF
NA	TRBJ1-1	10	TRBV30	AWSTSATEAF
TRBD1	TRBJ2-2	12	TRBV7-7	ASSLQGNPGELF
TRBD1	TRBJ1-2	12	TRBV6-5	ASSEVQGNYGYT
NA	TRBJ2-6	15	TRBV25-1	ASRDMGGSSGANVLT
NA	TRBJ2-7	16	TRBV28	ASSPDVDSLIKKYEQY
TRBD1	TRBJ1-2	12	TRBV30	AWSRDRGNYGYT
NA	TRBJ1-6	13	TRBV7-9	ASSLDSSYNSPLH
NA	TRBJ1-1	11	TRBV25-1	ASSEGGATEAF
NA	TRBJ1-5	13	TRBV6-1	ASSESDSSDQPQH